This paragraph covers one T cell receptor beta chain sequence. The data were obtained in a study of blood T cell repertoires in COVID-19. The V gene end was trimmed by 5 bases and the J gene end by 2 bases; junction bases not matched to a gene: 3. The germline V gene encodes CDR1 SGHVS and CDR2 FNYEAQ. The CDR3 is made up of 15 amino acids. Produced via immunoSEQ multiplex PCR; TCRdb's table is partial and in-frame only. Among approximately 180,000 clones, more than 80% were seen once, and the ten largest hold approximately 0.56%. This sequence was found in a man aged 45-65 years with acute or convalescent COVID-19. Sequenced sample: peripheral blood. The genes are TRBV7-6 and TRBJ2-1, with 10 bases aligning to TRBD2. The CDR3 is CASSPAGGPYNEQFF. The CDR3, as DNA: TGTGCCAGCAGCCCAGCGGGGGGGCCCTACAATGAGCAGTTCTTC.